This TCR beta chain was obtained from a study of blood T cell repertoires in COVID-19. About the research overall: Both acute and convalescent COVID-19 samples were obtained from the United States, Italy and Spain.

The V end lost 4 bases, the J end lost 6 bases, and 16 bases lay between the germline ends. The CDR3 is made up of 14 amino acids. The germline V gene has CDR1 MDHEN and CDR2 SYDVKM. This clone is a singleton in its sample. Original data processing: Amplification from reference gene primers served as the basis for estimated nucleated cell counts. Measured with immunoSEQ multiplex PCR; TCRdb has only the in-frame clones, and not every one. V and J calls and clone size are as listed in that table; D and trimming were resolved from the DNA. Among some 180,000 clones listed, more than 70% were seen once. The source material was PBMCs or T cells enriched from blood (not recorded which). The chain uses TRBV28 and TRBJ2-7; D might be TRBD1 (5 bases). The sequence derives from a man aged 35 to 55 who had recovered from COVID-19. CDR3 in amino acids: CASSSPQGSREQYF. In nucleotides, the CDR3 is TGTGCCAGCAGTTCGCCCCAGGGCTCTCGCGAGCAGTACTTC.